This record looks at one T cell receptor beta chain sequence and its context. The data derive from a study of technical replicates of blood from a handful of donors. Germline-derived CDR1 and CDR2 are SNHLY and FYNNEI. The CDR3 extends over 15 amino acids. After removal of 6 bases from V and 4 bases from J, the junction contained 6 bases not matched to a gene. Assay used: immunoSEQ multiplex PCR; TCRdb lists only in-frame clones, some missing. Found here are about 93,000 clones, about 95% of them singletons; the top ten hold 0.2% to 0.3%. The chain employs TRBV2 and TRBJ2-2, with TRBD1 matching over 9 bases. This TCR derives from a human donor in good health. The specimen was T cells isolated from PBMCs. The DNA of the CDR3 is TGTGCCAGCAGGACGAACAGGGGGCGCACCGGGGAGCTGTTTTTT. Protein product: CASRTNRGRTGELFF.